This TCR beta chain was identified during a study of monozygotic twins with inflammatory bowel disease. Study conclusions and caveats: Concordant and discordant twins showed no difference in repertoire similarity, possibly from limited power. Differences in immunosuppressive treatment may have been a source of added variability in patient repertoires. Relative to healthy twins, IBD patients had fewer clonotypes in common with others, a gap that was especially apparent with disease activity. Resolution of different T cell subtypes was not achieved.

A word on this clonotype: Its target is not known.

The CDR3 sequence is 17 residues long. Germline CDR1 reads LNHDA; CDR2 reads SQIVND (reference sequence). From the 5' RACE reads, TCRdb lists one entry per CDR3 protein and no DNA. This sample's table has some 150,000 distinct CDR3 sequences. The chain uses TRBV19 and TRBJ1-2. The receptor comes from a human donor with ulcerative colitis or Crohn's disease, or a healthy co-twin of an affected twin (not recorded which). Sequencing was performed on blood. This CDR3 reads CASSMVTTAGANYGYTF.